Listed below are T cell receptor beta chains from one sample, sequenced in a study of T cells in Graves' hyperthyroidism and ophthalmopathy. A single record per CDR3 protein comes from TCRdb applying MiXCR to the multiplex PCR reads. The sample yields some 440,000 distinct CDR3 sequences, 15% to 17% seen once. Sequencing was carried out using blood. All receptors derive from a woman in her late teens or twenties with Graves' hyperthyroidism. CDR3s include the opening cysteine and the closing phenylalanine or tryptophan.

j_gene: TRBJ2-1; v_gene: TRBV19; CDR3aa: CASRWPGNNEQFF
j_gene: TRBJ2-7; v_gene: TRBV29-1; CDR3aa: CSVELGQSYEQYF
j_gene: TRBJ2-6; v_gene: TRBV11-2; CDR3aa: CASSSPTGANALTF
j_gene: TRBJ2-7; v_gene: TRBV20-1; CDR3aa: CSASTRRANYYEQYF
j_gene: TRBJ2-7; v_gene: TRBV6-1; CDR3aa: CASTLQGSSYEQYF
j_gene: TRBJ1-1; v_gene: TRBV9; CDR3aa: CASSVGGQLNTEAFF
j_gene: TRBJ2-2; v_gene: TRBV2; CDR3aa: CASSEFGLALRSSGELFF
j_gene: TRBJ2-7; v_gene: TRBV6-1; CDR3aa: CASRRLLTGARSYEQYF
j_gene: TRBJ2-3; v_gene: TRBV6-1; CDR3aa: CASSDLTGLIFIDTQYF
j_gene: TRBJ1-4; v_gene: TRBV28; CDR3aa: CASSLGHLGKLFF
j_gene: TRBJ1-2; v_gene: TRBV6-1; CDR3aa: CASSEEAGLGYTF
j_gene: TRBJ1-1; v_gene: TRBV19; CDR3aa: CASSTGGARTEAFF
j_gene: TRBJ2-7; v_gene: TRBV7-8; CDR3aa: CASSLREGTYEQYF
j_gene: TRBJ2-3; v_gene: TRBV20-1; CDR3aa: CSAAIAGVTDTQYF
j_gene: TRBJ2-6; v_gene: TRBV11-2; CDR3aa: CASSWEGIRPGANVLTF
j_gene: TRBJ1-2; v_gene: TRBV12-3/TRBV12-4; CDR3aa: CASNPLDKYGYTF
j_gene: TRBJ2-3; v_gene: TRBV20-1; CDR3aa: CSAKGASTDTQYF
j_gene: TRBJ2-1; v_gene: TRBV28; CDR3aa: CASSLPDGRREQFF
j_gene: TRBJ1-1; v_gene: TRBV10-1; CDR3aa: CASRYRQNQNTEAFF
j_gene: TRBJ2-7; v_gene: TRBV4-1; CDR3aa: CASSQVVLSYEQYF
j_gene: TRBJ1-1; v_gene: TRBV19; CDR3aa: CASTNYYTEAFF
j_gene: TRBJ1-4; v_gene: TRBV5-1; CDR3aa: CASSLGQNEKLFF
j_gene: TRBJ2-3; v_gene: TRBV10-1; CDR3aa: CASSDPGDTDTQYF
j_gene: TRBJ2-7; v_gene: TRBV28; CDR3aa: CASSAGWQGALEQYF
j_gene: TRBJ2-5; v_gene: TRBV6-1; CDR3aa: CASSFGTRGQETQYF
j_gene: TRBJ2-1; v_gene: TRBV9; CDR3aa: CASSVGAGGNEQFF
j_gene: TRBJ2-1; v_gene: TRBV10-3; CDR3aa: CAIGGQLEQFF
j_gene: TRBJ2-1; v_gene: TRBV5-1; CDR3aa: CASSLEGYTSKQFF
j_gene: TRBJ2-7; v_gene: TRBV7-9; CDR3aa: CASSRKYYEQYF
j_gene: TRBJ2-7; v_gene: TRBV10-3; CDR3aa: CAISEGARVREQYF
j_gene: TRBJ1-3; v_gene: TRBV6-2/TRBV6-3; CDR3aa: CASSLDRPYSGNTIYF
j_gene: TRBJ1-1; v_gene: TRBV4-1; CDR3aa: CASSQEVGTQGNTEAFF
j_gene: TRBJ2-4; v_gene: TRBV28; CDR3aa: CARTGTSGRGAKNIQYF
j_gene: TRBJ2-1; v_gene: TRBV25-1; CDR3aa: CASDRGTSSYNEQFF
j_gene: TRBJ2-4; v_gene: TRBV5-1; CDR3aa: CASSLIQGAEAKNIQYF
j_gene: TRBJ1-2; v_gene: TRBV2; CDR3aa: CASYRDRGPLGGYTF
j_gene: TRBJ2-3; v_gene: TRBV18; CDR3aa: CASSPKADTQYF
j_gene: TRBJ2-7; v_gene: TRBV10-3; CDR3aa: CAIARESTTNEQYF
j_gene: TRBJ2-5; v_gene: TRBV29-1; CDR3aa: CSVGFGRETQYF
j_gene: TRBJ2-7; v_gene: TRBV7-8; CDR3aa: CASSLVTLADEQYF
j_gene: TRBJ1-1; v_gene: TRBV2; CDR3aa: CASRWGGNTEAFF
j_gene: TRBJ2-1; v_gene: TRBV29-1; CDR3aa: CSVVRGGSYNEQFF
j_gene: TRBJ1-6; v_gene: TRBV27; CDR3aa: CASSFRAASPLHF
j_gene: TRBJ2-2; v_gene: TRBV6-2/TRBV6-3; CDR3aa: CASSMMGLAGTGELFF
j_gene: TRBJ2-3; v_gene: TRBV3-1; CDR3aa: CASSKGLAGDTQYF
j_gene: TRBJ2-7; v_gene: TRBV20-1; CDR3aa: CSALDPSAREQYF
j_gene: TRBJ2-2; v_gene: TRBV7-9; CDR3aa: CASRMTSVNTGELFF
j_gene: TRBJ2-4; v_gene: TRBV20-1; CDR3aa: CSARAGQGGNIQYF
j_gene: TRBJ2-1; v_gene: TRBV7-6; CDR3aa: CASSLWPAGENEQFF
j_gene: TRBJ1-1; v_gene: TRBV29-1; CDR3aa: CSVEGRSNTEAFF
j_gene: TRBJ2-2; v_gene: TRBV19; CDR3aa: CAVLGLAGAGTGELFF
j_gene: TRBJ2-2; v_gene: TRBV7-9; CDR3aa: CASSLPRNTGELFF